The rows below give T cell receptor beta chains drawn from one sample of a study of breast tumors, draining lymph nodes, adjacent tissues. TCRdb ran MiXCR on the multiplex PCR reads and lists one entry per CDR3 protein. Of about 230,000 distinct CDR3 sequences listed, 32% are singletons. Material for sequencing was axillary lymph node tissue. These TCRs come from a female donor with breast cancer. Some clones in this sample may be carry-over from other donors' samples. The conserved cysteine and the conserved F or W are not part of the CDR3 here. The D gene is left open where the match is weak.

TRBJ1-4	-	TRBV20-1	SARAPPGGNNEKLF
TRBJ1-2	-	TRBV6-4	ASSDPDGRANYGYT
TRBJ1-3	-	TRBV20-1	SARKPGGNTIY
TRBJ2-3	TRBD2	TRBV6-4	ASSDRPSGNTDTQY
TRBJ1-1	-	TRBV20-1	SAVQGSPEAF
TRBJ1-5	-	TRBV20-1	STSPKWDQPQH
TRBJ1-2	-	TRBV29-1	SVYLCSVDRGRDGYT
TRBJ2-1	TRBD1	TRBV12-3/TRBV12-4	ASSLQSRPGQGYC
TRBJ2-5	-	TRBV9	ASSVDRPETQY
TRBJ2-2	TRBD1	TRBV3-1	ASSQGSGTGTSGELF
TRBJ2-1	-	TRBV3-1	ASSQAYGTYNEQF
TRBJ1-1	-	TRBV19	ASSRGQGGPEAF
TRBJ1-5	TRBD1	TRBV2	ASSDSGTGLQPQH
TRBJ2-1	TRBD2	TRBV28	ASSHTSGYDNEQF
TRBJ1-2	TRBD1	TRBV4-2	ASSPVSGTENYGYT
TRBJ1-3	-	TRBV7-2	ASSSSGFSGNTIY
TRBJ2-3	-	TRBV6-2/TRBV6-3	ASSHPTPDTQY
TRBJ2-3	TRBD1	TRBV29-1	SLGQGGFTDTQY
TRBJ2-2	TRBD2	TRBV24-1	ATSGLGTSITGELF
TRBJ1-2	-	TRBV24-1	ATSKPNYGYT
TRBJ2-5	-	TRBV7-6	ASSGTGGGGETQY
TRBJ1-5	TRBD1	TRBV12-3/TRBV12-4	ASSHKPGTGGQPQH
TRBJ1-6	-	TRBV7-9	ASSLAGANSPLR
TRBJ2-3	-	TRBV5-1	ASRIRTHGTDTQY
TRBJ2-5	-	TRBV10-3	AIPQETQY
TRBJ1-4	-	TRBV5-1	ASSLEVATNEKLF
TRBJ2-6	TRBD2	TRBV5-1	VSSLAAGGAGANVLT
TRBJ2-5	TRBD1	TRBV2	ASRAGTGTQY
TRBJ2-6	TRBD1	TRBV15	ATSRPTGGSGANVLT
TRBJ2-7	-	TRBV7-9	ASSLLLENEQY
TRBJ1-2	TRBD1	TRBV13	ASSIGQVYGYT
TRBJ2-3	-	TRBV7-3	ASSFGGSTDTQY
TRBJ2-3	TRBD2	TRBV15	ATSGSLAGQAQY
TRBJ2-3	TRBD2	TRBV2	ASRRTSSTDTQY
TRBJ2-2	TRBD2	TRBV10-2	ASNPSGEGGELF
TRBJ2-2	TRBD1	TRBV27	ASSLVETGTAIGELF
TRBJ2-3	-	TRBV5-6	ASSLVSGSGTDTQY
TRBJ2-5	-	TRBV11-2	ASSPGLAKGEPQY
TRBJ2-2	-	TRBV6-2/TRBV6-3	ASFQTGELF
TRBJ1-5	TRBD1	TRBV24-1	ATSESGQGHQPQH
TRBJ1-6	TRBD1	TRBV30	AWTDRTGERNSPLH
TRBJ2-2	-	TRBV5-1	ASSLSWSPGELF
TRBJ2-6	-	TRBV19	ASSPDRYGANVLT
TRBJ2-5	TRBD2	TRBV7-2	ASSFWTSQETQY
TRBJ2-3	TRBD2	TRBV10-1	ASSESGGSTDTQY